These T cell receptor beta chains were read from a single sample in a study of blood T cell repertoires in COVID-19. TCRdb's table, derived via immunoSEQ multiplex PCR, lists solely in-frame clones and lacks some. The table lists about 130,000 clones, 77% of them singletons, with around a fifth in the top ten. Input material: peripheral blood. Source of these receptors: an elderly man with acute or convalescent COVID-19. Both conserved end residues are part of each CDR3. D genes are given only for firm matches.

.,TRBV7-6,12,CASSLRTGELFF
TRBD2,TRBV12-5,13,CASGTSGQETQYF
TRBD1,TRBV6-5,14,CASIRQGSTGELFF
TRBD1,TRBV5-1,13,CASSLAGQGARDF
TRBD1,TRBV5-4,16,CASSLQGPHSGNTIYF
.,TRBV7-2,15,CASSTTGRVMGEQFF
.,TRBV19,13,CASTNRDNYGYTF
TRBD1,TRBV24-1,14,CATSDPTGPGTQYF
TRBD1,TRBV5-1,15,CASSTGQGYGNTIYF
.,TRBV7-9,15,CASSQSGFKLGEQYF
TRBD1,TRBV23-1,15,CASSSDRELHQPQHF
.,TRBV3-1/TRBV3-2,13,CASSRPGTDTQYF
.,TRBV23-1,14,CASSPDTAKNIQYF
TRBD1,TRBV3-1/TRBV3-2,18,CASSQHGTGAPRSHEQYF
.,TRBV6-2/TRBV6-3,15,CASSSGLPSSYEQYF
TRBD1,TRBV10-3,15,CAISPTGDSYNEQFF
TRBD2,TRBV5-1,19,CASSPGLAVISASTDTQYF
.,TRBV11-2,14,CASSSLAGTYEQYF
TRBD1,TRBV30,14,CAWSADRGYQPQHF
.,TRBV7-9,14,CASSLSRSGNTIYF
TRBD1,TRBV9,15,CASSVGQGAGETQYF
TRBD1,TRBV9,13,CASSSQGGTEAFF
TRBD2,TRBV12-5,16,CASGRTSDANTGELFF
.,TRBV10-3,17,CAISAPGHSTSTDTQYF
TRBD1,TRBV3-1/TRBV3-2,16,CASSRTGVLNNYGYTF
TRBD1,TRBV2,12,CASRLDRAKLFF
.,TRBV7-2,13,CASSLPDFWGYTF
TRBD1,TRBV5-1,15,CASSGQGKVAGELFF
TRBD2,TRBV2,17,CASSRWTSGGATDTQYF
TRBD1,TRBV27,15,CASSLTGGGNQPQHF
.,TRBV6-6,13,CATHDGPTGRQYF
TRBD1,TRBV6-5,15,CASNPDRTINEKLFF
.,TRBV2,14,CASSEFLATDTQYF
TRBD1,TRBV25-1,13,CASSANTGTGIYF
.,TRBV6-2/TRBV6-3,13,CASSYVASYEQYF
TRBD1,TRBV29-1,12,CSTRQGSTEAFF
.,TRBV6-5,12,CASSPFPQPQHF
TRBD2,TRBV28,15,CASSSSGGAIDTQYF
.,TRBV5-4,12,CASSLDSGELFF
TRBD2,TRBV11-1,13,CASGAGFYNEQFF
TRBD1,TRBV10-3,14,CAITGQGAGNTIYF
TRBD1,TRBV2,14,CASRQGAFKETQYF
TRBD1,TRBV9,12,CASSADRVSQYF
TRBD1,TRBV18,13,CASSTGVGSPLHF
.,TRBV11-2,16,CASSLDPGSSYNEQFF
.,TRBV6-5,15,CASQSRNRLGQPQHF
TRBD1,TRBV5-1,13,CASSGGQGAEQYF